These 5 T cell receptor beta chains were sequenced from one sample in a study of T cell responses to AZD1222 COVID-19 vaccine. Clones were sequenced by immunoSEQ multiplex PCR, and TCRdb holds only the in-frame ones, with some missing. In the table there are approximately 140,000 clones, 85% to 95% of which are singletons. The source material was peripheral blood, sampled on day 0 of AZD1222 vaccination. These TCRs come from an adult in good health.

The CDR3 reads CASSSSTEGTGNTIYF. The CDR3 coding sequence is TGTGCCAGCAGCTCGTCGACCGAAGGTACTGGAAACACCATATATTTT. V gene TRBV7-6 combines with J gene TRBJ1-3; no reliable D call. In germline, CDR1 is SGHVS, CDR2 FNYEAQ. The CDR3 totals 16 residues. Trimming pared 4 bases from V and 2 bases from J, leaving 15 bases between.

This chain joins TRBV6-5 and TRBJ2-2, with D possibly TRBD1 on 6 matching bases. Trimming removed 6 bases at V and 2 bases at J, with 13 bases between. CDR1 MNHEY and CDR2 SVGAGI come from the germline V gene. This CDR3 comprises 15 residues. The CDR3 spells CASRPQGPNTGELFF. The CDR3 region has the DNA TGTGCCAGCAGGCCGCAGGGGCCCAACACCGGGGAGCTGTTTTTT.

This chain connects TRBV30 to TRBJ1-1; 8 bases fit TRBD1. CDR3 length equals 12 residues. J was trimmed by 5 bases and V by 6 bases; bases with no gene match: 5. Germline V CDR1 and CDR2: GTSNPN, SVGIG (reference sequence). The CDR3 coding sequence is TGTGCCTGTCGACAGGGGAGGACTGAAGCTTTCTTT. Protein sequence: CACRQGRTEAFF.

The chain recombines TRBV11-2 with TRBJ2-1; 7 nucleotides agree with TRBD2. The V and J ends lost 2 bases and 2 bases, in that order; junction bases with no gene match: 12. Germline V CDR1 and CDR2: SGHAT, FQNNGV. CDR3 size: 18 residues. CDR3 amino acids: CASSLTDSGTNTYNEQFF. The CDR3 nucleotides are TGTGCCAGCAGCTTAACAGACTCCGGGACTAACACCTACAATGAGCAGTTCTTC.

The V gene is TRBV19, the J gene TRBJ1-2; 10 bases fit TRBD1. Per germline, CDR1 LNHDA and CDR2 SQIVND (reference sequence). CDR3 length equals 13 residues. Trimming removed 3 bases from V and 8 bases from J; junction bases left unmatched: 3. CDR3 DNA sequence: TGTGCCAGTAGTATGGACAGGGGGAACGGCTACACCTTC. Translating it yields CASSMDRGNGYTF.